This T cell receptor (beta chain) came from a study of technical replicates of blood from a handful of donors. The ends were cut back, 0 bases at V and 1 base at J, with 11 bases in the middle. The germline gives CDR1 MGHRA, CDR2 YSYEKL. This CDR3 is built from 16 residues. TCRdb's copy holds only in-frame clones and misses some; the assay was immunoSEQ multiplex PCR. The sample has 72,000 or so clones, 90% to 95% seen once. The sequence came from a human donor in good health. The chain uses TRBV4-1 and TRBJ2-3; D remains unclear. Sequenced sample: T cells isolated from PBMCs. The CDR3 region has the DNA TGCGCCAGCAGCCAAGAACGCGGTACCGGCACAGATACGCAGTATTTT. The encoded protein is CASSQERGTGTDTQYF.